The 2 T cell receptor beta chains listed next were all sequenced from one sample in a study of cytomegalovirus exposure and HLA in healthy donors. Sequencing used immunoSEQ multiplex PCR; TCRdb keeps in-frame clones, though not all of them. This sample has tens of thousands of clones, with roughly 89% found just once. Sequences were obtained from PBMCs. The receptor set was obtained from a woman aged 18-35 years in good health and CMV-seropositive.

The chain combines TRBV6-4 with TRBJ2-6, with D uncertain. CDR3 size: 15 residues. Germline CDR1 reads MRHNA; CDR2 reads SNTAGT. The V end was cut by 0 bases, the J end by 0 bases, with 3 bases between. Here the CDR3 DNA reads TGTGCCAGCAGTGACTCCGGCTCTGGGGCCAACGTCCTGACTTTC. Amino acid sequence: CASSDSGSGANVLTF.

The chain uses TRBV19 and TRBJ2-2; D is ambiguous. Trimming left V 3 bases short and J 0 bases short, with 8 bases between. The germline CDR1 and CDR2 sequences are LNHDA and SQIVND (reference sequence). The CDR3 is made up of 15 amino acids. CDR3 DNA: TGTGCCAGTAGTATTGGCCTCTCGAACACCGGGGAGCTGTTTTTT. Its protein product is CASSIGLSNTGELFF.